Presented here are 8 T cell receptor beta chains from one specimen sequenced in a study of regulatory T cells in long-lasting Graves disease. To make TCR beta libraries, researchers used iRepertoire HTBI primers and Arm-PCR of CDR3 regions. TCRdb reprocessed the multiplex PCR reads via MiXCR and lists one record per CDR3 protein. Among hundreds of thousands of distinct CDR3 sequences listed, approximately 15% were seen once. Specified time point: newly diagnosed GD, antithyroid drugs for less than 3 months. With RNA extracted from PBMCs as input, the TCR library was made. These same records also appear under a second study, on T cells in Graves' hyperthyroidism and ophthalmopathy.

This specimen consisted of peripheral blood mononuclear cells (PBMCs), obtained at new diagnosis, from a patient treated with antithyroid drugs. These receptors all come from a man under 40 with Graves disease.

This clonotype was found many times. The chain carries TRBV7-2 and TRBJ2-3; D possibly corresponds to TRBD2 (5 bases). Germline loops: CDR1 SGHTA, CDR2 FQGNSA. Trimming removed 6 bases from V and 1 base from J, with 17 bases in between. The CDR3 sequence is 16 residues long. The CDR3 region is CASRASGLPGTDTQYF. The CDR3 bases are TGTGCCAGCAGGGCAAGCGGCCTCCCGGGCACAGATACGCAGTATTTT.

This clonotype was found many times. V is TRBV24-1 and J is TRBJ1-4, with 8 bases aligning to TRBD1. The junction had 11 bases not matched to a gene; V was cut back by 12 bases and J by 3 bases. The CDR3 consists of 15 residues. Germline CDR1 and CDR2: KGHDR and SFDVKD. The CDR3 loop is CASHPPGQANEKLFF. The CDR3 nucleotides are TGTGCCTCCCATCCCCCGGGACAGGCTAATGAAAAACTGTTTTTT.

This clonotype has at least ten counts. The chain is built from TRBV15 and TRBJ2-7, with TRBD2 matching 9 bases. The CDR3 totals 15 residues. Germline CDR1 reads LNHNV; CDR2 reads YYDKDF (reference sequence). Losses at the gene ends were 0 bases for V and 3 bases for J; bases not matched to a gene: 3. The CDR3 sequence is CATSRETSGYYEQYF. The CDR3 DNA is TGTGCCACCAGCAGAGAAACTAGCGGGTACTACGAGCAGTACTTC.

This clonotype has at least ten counts. V gene TRBV27 combines with J gene TRBJ1-6; no firm D call. The CDR3 runs to 14 residues. Germline assignment: CDR1 MNHEY and CDR2 SMNVEV (reference sequence). Trimming left V 2 bases short and J 9 bases short, with 11 bases between. CDR3 residues: CASSLKSGGSPLHF. DNA of the CDR3: TGTGCCAGCAGTTTAAAATCTGGCGGTTCACCCCTCCACTTT.

This clonotype was seen many times. The chain joins TRBV20-1 to TRBJ2-4, with TRBD1 matching 7 bases. This CDR3 has 13 residues. V gave up 5 bases and J gave up 7 bases; unmatched junction bases: 8. Germline V gene data show CDR1 as DFQATT and CDR2 as SNEGSKA (reference sequence). CDR3 in amino acids: CSAPRQGENIQYF. CDR3 coding DNA: TGCAGTGCTCCTCGACAGGGCGAGAACATTCAGTACTTC.

This clonotype was counted many times. The V and J genes are TRBV12-3 or TRBV12-4 and TRBJ1-6, with D uncertain. V shed 6 bases and J shed 9 bases, with 12 bases lying between them. This CDR3 has 13 amino acids. The chain's CDR3 is CASRSGLPSPLHF. CDR3 sequence (DNA): TGTGCCAGCAGGTCGGGATTACCTTCACCCCTCCACTTT.

This clonotype was found many times. The V and J genes are TRBV20-1 and TRBJ2-3, with 9 positions matching TRBD2. There are 14 residues in the CDR3. J gave up 7 bases and V 3 bases, and 8 bases lay outside the gene matches. Germline CDR1 reads DFQATT; CDR2 reads SNEGSKA (reference sequence). CDR3 sequence: CSASSLAGLNTQYF. CDR3 coding DNA: TGCAGTGCTAGTTCGCTAGCGGGATTGAATACGCAGTATTTT.

This clonotype came up many times. The CDR3 region is CASSGQSGANVLTF. The CDR3 DNA is TGTGCCAGCAGCGGACAGTCTGGGGCCAACGTCCTGACTTTC. The V gene is TRBV2, the J gene TRBJ2-6, with a possible D match to TRBD1 (6 bases). V was cut by 6 bases and J by 1 base, with 7 bases left in between. The germline CDR1 and CDR2 sequences are SNHLY and FYNNEI. The CDR3 is made up of 14 amino acids.